One sample yielded the 9 T cell receptor beta chains listed below, sequenced in a study of T cell repertoires in cytomegalovirus infection. TCRdb reanalysed the reads using MiXCR and keeps one entry per CDR3 protein. The sample yields some 200,000 distinct CDR3 sequences, roughly a fifth seen once. Sequenced input: PBMCs. The receptors derive from a human donor in good health (CMV status not recorded). Some clones in this sample may be carry-over from other donors' samples.

The chain carries TRBV12-5 and TRBJ2-1, with TRBD1 identical over 9 bases. There are 16 residues in the CDR3. V shed 0 bases, J shed 4 bases, and the junction held 4 bases outside the gene matches. The germline CDR1 and CDR2 sequences are LGHNT and FRNRAP. In nucleotides, the CDR3 is TGTGCTAGTGGTTTGGTCCTTGGACAGGGGTACAATGAGCAGTTCTTC. Residues: CASGLVLGQGYNEQFF. Looking up the rest from reference TRBV12-5 and TRBJ2-1 gives the full variable domain: DARVTQTPRHKVTEMGQEVTMRCQPILGHNTVFWYRQTMMQGLELLAYFRNRAPLDDSGMPKDRFSAEMPDATLATLKIQPSEPRDSAVYFCASGLVLGQGYNEQFFGPGTRLTVL.

This clonotype has at least ten counts. The chain combines TRBV7-8 with TRBJ2-7; 7 bases are shared with TRBD2. Trimming took 1 base from V and 3 from J; bases not matched to a gene: 6. Germline loops: CDR1 SGHVS, CDR2 FQNEAQ. The CDR3 length is 15 residues. In nucleotides, the CDR3 is TGTGCCAGCAGCTTAGATGGCGGGAGTGTCTACGAGCAGTACTTC. It specifies CASSLDGGSVYEQYF.

The V call is TRBV7-9, the J call TRBJ2-2; D not resolved. Looked up from germline, CDR1 is SEHNR and CDR2 is FQNEAQ (reference sequence). V gave up 1 base and J gave up 3 bases, with 6 bases separating them. The CDR3 extends over 14 amino acids. Here the CDR3 reads CASSLGPDTGELFF. As DNA, the CDR3 is TGTGCCAGCAGCTTAGGGCCAGACACCGGGGAGCTGTTTTTT. The full variable domain, with the rest looked up from reference TRBV7-9 and TRBJ2-2, is DTGVSQNPRHKITKRGQNVTFRCDPISEHNRLYWYRQTLGQGPEFLTYFQNEAQLEKSRLLSDRFSAERPKGSFSTLEIQRTEQGDSAMYLCASSLGPDTGELFFGEGSRLTVL.

This clonotype was picked up one time. V usage is TRBV18 and J usage is TRBJ1-1, with D possibly matching TRBD1 (6 bases). Germline lookup yields CDR1 KGHSH and CDR2 LQKENI. Trimming took 0 bases from V and 4 from J, leaving 9 bases between them. The CDR3 totals 14 residues. CDR3 sequence reads: CASSPPTRGTEAFF. CDR3 bases: TGTGCCAGCTCACCACCGACCAGGGGCACTGAAGCTTTCTTT.

This clonotype appeared many times. CDR3 amino acids: CASSLAGRYEAFF. In DNA form, the CDR3 reads TGTGCCAGCAGCTTAGCGGGGAGGTATGAAGCTTTCTTT. The rearrangement uses TRBV7-2 and TRBJ1-1, with unresolved D. Trimming left V 0 bases short and J 7 bases short, with 9 bases between. CDR1 SGHTA and CDR2 FQGNSA come from the germline V gene. CDR3 length equals 13 residues.

This clonotype was seen a single time. The chain uses TRBV7-2 and TRBJ2-3; D remains ambiguous. The V gene lost 5 bases and the J gene lost 2 bases, with 20 bases spanning the gap. CDR1 is SGHTA and CDR2 is FQGNSA in the germline V gene. CDR3 size: 17 residues. In nucleotides, the CDR3 is TGTGCCAGCAGCCTCACCCCGGGCAGAAGCTACACAGATACGCAGTATTTT. Protein product: CASSLTPGRSYTDTQYF.

The CDR3 reads CASTFRGIREQYF. CDR3 nucleotide sequence: TGTGCCAGCACATTTCGGGGAATTCGCGAGCAGTACTTC. The V gene is TRBV28, the J gene TRBJ2-7; D perhaps matches TRBD2 (5 bases). The CDR3 is 13 residues long. Trimming took 7 bases from V and 6 from J, leaving 16 bases between them. Germline V gene sequence: CDR1 MDHEN, CDR2 SYDVKM.

This clonotype was detected a few times. The chain couples TRBV19 to TRBJ2-2, with TRBD1 matching over 8 bases. Germline-derived CDR1 and CDR2 are LNHDA and SQIVND (reference sequence). With V trimmed by 3 bases and J by 6 bases, 6 bases remained unmatched. There are 15 residues in the CDR3. The CDR3 nucleotides read TGTGCCAGTAGTATCTTACCAGGGGGCCCCGGGGAGCTGTTTTTT. Residues: CASSILPGGPGELFF. The whole variable domain, filled in from reference TRBV19 and TRBJ2-2, reads DGGITQSPKYLFRKEGQNVTLSCEQNLNHDAMYWYRQDPGQGLRLIYYSQIVNDFQKGDIAEGYSVSREKKESFPLTVTSAQKNPTAFYLCASSILPGGPGELFFGEGSRLTVL.

The table lists this clonotype with a few counts. This chain links TRBV6-2 or TRBV6-3 with TRBJ2-3; no clear D gene. Germline CDR1 and CDR2: MNHEY and SVGEGT. V was shortened by 6 bases and J by 1 base, with 8 bases between the two germline ends. This CDR3 comprises 13 residues. The CDR3 DNA follows: TGTGCCAGCAGGACGGTAGGCACAGATACGCAGTATTTT. As protein: CASRTVGTDTQYF.